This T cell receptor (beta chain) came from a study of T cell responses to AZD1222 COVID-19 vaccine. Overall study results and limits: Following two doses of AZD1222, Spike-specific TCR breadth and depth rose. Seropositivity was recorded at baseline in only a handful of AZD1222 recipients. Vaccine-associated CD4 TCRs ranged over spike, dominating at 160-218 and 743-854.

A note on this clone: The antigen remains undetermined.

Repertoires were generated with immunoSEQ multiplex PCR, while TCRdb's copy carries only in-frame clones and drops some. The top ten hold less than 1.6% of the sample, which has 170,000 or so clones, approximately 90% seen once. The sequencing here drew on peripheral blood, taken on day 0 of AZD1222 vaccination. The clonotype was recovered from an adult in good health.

In nucleotides, the CDR3 is TGTGCCAGCAGCCAAGAGCGGCGGGGGGAATACGAGCAGTACTTC. Its protein is CASSQERRGEYEQYF. The V gene is TRBV4-2, the J gene TRBJ2-7; TRBD2 agrees at 8 bases. The junction had 5 bases not matched to a gene; V was cut back by 0 bases and J by 4 bases. The CDR3 covers 15 residues. In germline, CDR1 is LGHNA, CDR2 YNFKEQ.